The rows below give T cell receptor beta chains drawn from one sample of a study of response to subunit inactivated influenza vaccine. Each CDR3 protein is one row after TCRdb ran MiXCR on the RT-PCR reads. The sample has about 650,000 distinct CDR3 sequences; around 15% are singletons. The sample consisted of PBMCs from blood, taken roughly 15 days before vaccination. Receptor source: a man aged 50-60 years who received an inactivated influenza vaccine. CDR3s include the opening cysteine and the closing phenylalanine or tryptophan. Each record gives: J gene, clone size, V gene, D gene, CDR3 DNA, CDR3 protein. The D gene is left open where the match is weak. The listing skips clone size in some rows; elsewhere it reads once, few, many or a size class.

TRBJ2-1 | once | TRBV4-3 | TRBD1 | TGCGCCAGCGCAACTACAGGGGCCTACAATGAGCAGTTCTTC | CASATTGAYNEQFF
TRBJ2-5 | few | TRBV7-8 | - | TGTGCCAGCTCCGGGCCGGGAGAGACCCAGTACTTC | CASSGPGETQYF
TRBJ1-2 | - | TRBV20-1 | TRBD1 | TGCAGTGCTCGCGGGACAGGGTTTTCCTATGGCTACACCTTC | CSARGTGFSYGYTF
TRBJ2-1 | few | TRBV9 | - | TGTGCCAGCAGCCCAGCCTGGGGGGCGGGCAATGAGCAGTTCTTC | CASSPAWGAGNEQFF
TRBJ2-7 | - | TRBV5-1 | TRBD2 | TGCGCCAGCAGCCCTGGGGGGGTCGACTACGAGCAGTACTTC | CASSPGGVDYEQYF
TRBJ2-6 | - | TRBV29-1 | - | TGCAGCGTTATGGAAGGGGCCAACGTCCTGACTTTC | CSVMEGANVLTF
TRBJ1-5 | - | TRBV7-2 | - | TGTGCCAGCAGCTTAGACAGGGACCCCCTTACGCCCCAGCATTTT | CASSLDRDPLTPQHF
TRBJ1-4 | - | TRBV14 | - | TGTGCCAGCTGGACACAATTTACTAATGAAAAACTGTTTTTT | CASWTQFTNEKLFF
TRBJ2-3 | many | TRBV2 | TRBD2 | TGTGCCAGCAGTGGGACTAGCGGACTCCTTAGCACAGATACGCAGTATTTT | CASSGTSGLLSTDTQYF
TRBJ1-1 | - | TRBV5-1 | - | TGCGCCAGCAGCTTGGAAGACGGGACGGGGGTAGGAGCTTTCTTT | CASSLEDGTGVGAFF
TRBJ2-1 | few | TRBV15 | - | TGTGCCACCAGCAGAGGTCAGGGGCGATACAATGAGCAGTTCTTC | CATSRGQGRYNEQFF
TRBJ1-6 | - | TRBV7-6 | - | TGTGCCAGCAGTTCCGAAAGGGGCTACTCACCCCTCCACTTT | CASSSERGYSPLHF
TRBJ2-7 | few | TRBV4-3 | TRBD1 | TGCGCCAGCAGCGAGGACAGGGGGTCAAACTACGAGCAGTACTTC | CASSEDRGSNYEQYF
TRBJ2-3 | - | TRBV7-9 | - | TGTGCCAGCAGGGTTCTTTCCACAGATACGCAGTATTTT | CASRVLSTDTQYF
TRBJ2-6 | - | TRBV12-3/TRBV12-4 | TRBD1 | TGTGCCAGCAGCCAGACAGGGGCGGTTGGGGCCAACGTCCTGACTTTC | CASSQTGAVGANVLTF
TRBJ2-5 | few | TRBV10-3 | TRBD1 | TGTGCCACCCAACCAACAGGGGGAGAGACCCAGTACTTC | CATQPTGGETQYF
TRBJ2-7 | few | TRBV5-1 | TRBD1 | TGCGCCAGCAGCCTGGGACAGGGGGCTAGCGAGCAGTACTTC | CASSLGQGASEQYF
TRBJ2-1 | - | TRBV20-1 | TRBD2 | TGCAGTGCCATGACTAGCGGGGGGGCCTCCTACAATGAGCAGTTCTTC | CSAMTSGGASYNEQFF
TRBJ2-5 | - | TRBV5-1 | TRBD2 | TGCGCCAGCAGCTGGACTAGCGGGAGAGAGGCCCAAGAGACCCAGTACTTC | CASSWTSGREAQETQYF
TRBJ2-3 | - | TRBV28 | - | TGTGCCAGCAGCATGGGACTGACGATAAGCACAGATACGCAGTATTTT | CASSMGLTISTDTQYF
TRBJ2-3 | many | TRBV7-8 | - | TGTGCCAGCAGCTTAGCTTATGGGTCCGCGAATACGCAGTATTTT | CASSLAYGSANTQYF
TRBJ2-1 | - | TRBV20-1 | - | TGCAGTGCTAGCCACCTTCAGGGGCTCGAATACAATGAGCAGTTCTTC | CSASHLQGLEYNEQFF
TRBJ1-3 | few | TRBV4-2 | TRBD1 | TGTGCCAGCAGCCTGAACGACAGGGGGTACGGAAACACCATATATTTT | CASSLNDRGYGNTIYF
TRBJ2-3 | - | TRBV20-1 | TRBD2 | TGCAGTGCCAGGACTAGCCGGCGCATCACAGATACGCAGTATTTT | CSARTSRRITDTQYF
TRBJ2-7 | - | TRBV15 | - | TGTGCCACCAGCAGACGTTACTCCTACGAGCAGTACTTC | CATSRRYSYEQYF
TRBJ2-3 | few | TRBV7-8 | TRBD2 | TGTGCCAGCAGCCCGCGGGGGAGGCACATAGATACGCAGTATTTT | CASSPRGRHIDTQYF
TRBJ2-5 | few | TRBV20-1 | TRBD2 | TGCAGTGCTAGAGGGAGGGCTAGCGGGGGGCCGGGGGAGACCCAGTACTTC | CSARGRASGGPGETQYF
TRBJ2-7 | - | TRBV9 | TRBD1 | TGTGCCAGCAGTAGGGGACAGTTACCCTCCTACGAGCAGTACTTC | CASSRGQLPSYEQYF
TRBJ2-7 | many | TRBV27 | TRBD1 | TGTGCCAGCAGTTGGGGACAGGGGGGGTTCGAGCAGTACTTC | CASSWGQGGFEQYF
TRBJ1-1 | few | TRBV20-1 | - | TGCAGTGCTAGCCTACAGGTCGTTATGAACACTGAAGCTTTCTTT | CSASLQVVMNTEAFF
TRBJ2-7 | - | TRBV7-8 | - | TGTGCCAGCAGCTTAACGGACACGGCAGTCTACGAGCAGTACTTC | CASSLTDTAVYEQYF
TRBJ1-1 | few | TRBV4-2 | - | TGTGCCAGCAGCCAAGATCGGTACCTGGACACTGAAGCTTTCTTT | CASSQDRYLDTEAFF
TRBJ2-3 | - | TRBV20-1 | TRBD2 | TGCAGTGCTCGGATAGCGGGGGCTACGGATACGCAGTATTTT | CSARIAGATDTQYF
TRBJ2-5 | few | TRBV5-5 | TRBD2 | TGTGCCAGCAGGGCTAGCGGGAGGGTACAAGAGACCCAGTACTTC | CASRASGRVQETQYF
TRBJ2-2 | few | TRBV12-3/TRBV12-4 | TRBD1 | TGTGCCAGCACGGGACAGACCTTCACCGGGGAGCTGTTTTTT | CASTGQTFTGELFF
TRBJ1-5 | - | TRBV6-5 | - | TGTGCCAGCAGTTACGGAACAGCGCAGCCCCAGCATTTT | CASSYGTAQPQHF
TRBJ1-1 | many | TRBV20-1 | - | TGCAGTGCTAGAGATAGCGACCGGGCCCTCGCAGCGAACACTGAAGCTTTCTTT | CSARDSDRALAANTEAFF
TRBJ1-3 | many | TRBV6-1 | TRBD1 | TGTGCCAGCAGTACAGGGGGTTCTGGAAACACCATATATTTT | CASSTGGSGNTIYF
TRBJ2-7 | - | TRBV6-2/TRBV6-3 | - | TGTGCCAGCACCACCTCACCGGCTCTTAGAACCTACGAGCAGTACTTC | CASTTSPALRTYEQYF
TRBJ2-3 | few | TRBV11-2 | TRBD2 | TGTGCCAGCAGCTTAGGTCTGCGGGGGGGCACAGATACGCAGTATTTT | CASSLGLRGGTDTQYF
TRBJ2-2 | - | TRBV7-9 | TRBD1 | TGTGCCAGCAGCTTAGAGGGACAGGCCCGCAGCGGGGAGCTGTTTTTT | CASSLEGQARSGELFF
TRBJ2-7 | - | TRBV15 | - | TGTGCCACCAGCAGAGATATTCGGGGGGCGCGCGAGCAGTACTTC | CATSRDIRGAREQYF
TRBJ2-2 | few | TRBV4-1 | - | TGCGCCAGCAGCCACCCGGCGGGGGGGGAGCTGTTTTTT | CASSHPAGGELFF
TRBJ2-5 | few | TRBV4-2 | - | TGTGCCAGCAGCCAAGAAGGCGCGGCCCGGCCACCGAGTGGGACCCAGTACTTC | CASSQEGAARPPSGTQYF
TRBJ2-2 | - | TRBV7-2 | - | TGTGCCAGCAGCTCCGCGACAGCAGCGAACACCGGGGAGCTGTTTTTT | CASSSATAANTGELFF
TRBJ1-5 | many | TRBV4-1 | - | TGCGCCAGCAGCCCCCCCCCCGGGGCGCGGAATCAGCCCCAGCATTTT | CASSPPPGARNQPQHF
TRBJ2-1 | many | TRBV6-1 | - | TGTGCCGGGGGGCTAGCGCATTACAATGAGCAGTTCTTC | CAGGLAHYNEQFF
TRBJ1-6 | - | TRBV9 | - | TGTGCCAGCAGCGTAGAACCTAATAATTCACCCCTCCACTTT | CASSVEPNNSPLHF
TRBJ2-7 | - | TRBV7-2 | - | TGTGCCAGCAGCTTGTGGTCCGCCTACGAGCAGTACTTC | CASSLWSAYEQYF
TRBJ1-5 | many | TRBV6-2/TRBV6-3 | TRBD1 | TGTGCCAGCAGTTGGACAGGGGGACAGCCCCAGCATTTT | CASSWTGGQPQHF
TRBJ2-1 | - | TRBV6-5 | TRBD2 | TGTGCCAGCAGTTCAAGAGGGACTAGCGGCTACAATGAGCAGTTCTTC | CASSSRGTSGYNEQFF
TRBJ1-6 | few | TRBV15 | - | TGTGCCACCAGCAGAGATCTATCTTCACCCCTCCACTTT | CATSRDLSSPLHF
TRBJ2-1 | many | TRBV27 | - | TGTGCCAGCAGCCCAGGGGTCAGCTCCTACAATGAGCAGTTCTTC | CASSPGVSSYNEQFF
TRBJ1-3 | - | TRBV15 | - | TGTGCCACCAGCAGAGATAACAGTGGATTTGTCACCATATATTTT | CATSRDNSGFVTIYF
TRBJ1-2 | - | TRBV4-3 | - | TGCGCCAGCAGCCAAGAAGCGTCAGGGGTGGATGGCTACACCTTC | CASSQEASGVDGYTF
TRBJ2-3 | - | TRBV5-1 | TRBD2 | TGCGCCAGCAGCTCTGGACTAGCGGGAGGACTCACAGATACGCAGTCTTTT | CASSSGLAGGLTDTQSF
TRBJ2-3 | few | TRBV27 | - | TGTGCCAGCAGTACCTACACTGTTGGGACAGATACGCAGTATTTT | CASSTYTVGTDTQYF
TRBJ1-2 | few | TRBV20-1 | - | TGCAGTGCTGGCCCGACGCGTGAAGAGGGGGGCTACACCTTC | CSAGPTREEGGYTF
TRBJ2-7 | many | TRBV29-1 | TRBD1 | TGCAGCGCCTCAGGCCTTATGACAGGGGAGGTTGACGAGCAGTACTTC | CSASGLMTGEVDEQYF